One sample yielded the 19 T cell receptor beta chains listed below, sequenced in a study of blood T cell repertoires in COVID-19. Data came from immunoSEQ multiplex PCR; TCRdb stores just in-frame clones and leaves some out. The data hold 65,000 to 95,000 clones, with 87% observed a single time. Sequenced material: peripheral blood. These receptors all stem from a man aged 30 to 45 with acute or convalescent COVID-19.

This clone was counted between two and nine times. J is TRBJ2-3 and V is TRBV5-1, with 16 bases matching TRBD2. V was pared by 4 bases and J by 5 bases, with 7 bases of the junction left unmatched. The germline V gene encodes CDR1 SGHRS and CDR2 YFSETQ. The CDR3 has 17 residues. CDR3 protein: CASSTGLAGGTGDTQYF. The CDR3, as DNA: TGCGCCAGCAGCACGGGACTAGCGGGAGGGACAGGAGATACGCAGTATTTT.

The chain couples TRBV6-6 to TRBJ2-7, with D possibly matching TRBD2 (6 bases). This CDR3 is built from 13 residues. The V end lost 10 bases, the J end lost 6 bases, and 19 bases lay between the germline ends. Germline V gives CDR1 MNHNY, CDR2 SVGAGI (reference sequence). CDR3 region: CATQDGGMGEQYF. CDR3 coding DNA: TGTGCCACCCAAGACGGGGGTATGGGCGAGCAGTACTTC.

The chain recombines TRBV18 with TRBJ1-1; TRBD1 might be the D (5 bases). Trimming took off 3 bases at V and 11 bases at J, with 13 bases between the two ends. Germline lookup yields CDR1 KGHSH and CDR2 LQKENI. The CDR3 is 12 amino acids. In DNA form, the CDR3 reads TGTGCCAGCTCACCTTCCTCAGGGATTGCTTTCTTT. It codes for CASSPSSGIAFF.

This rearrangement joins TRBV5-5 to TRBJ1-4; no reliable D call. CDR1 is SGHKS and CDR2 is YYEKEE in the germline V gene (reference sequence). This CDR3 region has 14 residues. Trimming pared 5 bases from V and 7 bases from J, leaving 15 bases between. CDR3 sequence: CASSNSWLAEKLFF. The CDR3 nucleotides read TGTGCCAGCAGTAACAGCTGGTTGGCTGAAAAACTGTTTTTT.

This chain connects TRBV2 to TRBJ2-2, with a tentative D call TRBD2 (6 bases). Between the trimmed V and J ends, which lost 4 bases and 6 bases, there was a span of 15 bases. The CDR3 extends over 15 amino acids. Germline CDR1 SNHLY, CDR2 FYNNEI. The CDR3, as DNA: TGTGCCAGCAGTGGGAGGGGTCTGTCGGCCGGGGAGCTGTTTTTT. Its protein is CASSGRGLSAGELFF.

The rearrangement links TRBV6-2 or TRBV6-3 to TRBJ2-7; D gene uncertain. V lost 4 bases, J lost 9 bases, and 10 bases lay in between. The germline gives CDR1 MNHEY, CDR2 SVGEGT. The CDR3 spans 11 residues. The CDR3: CASSFGARQYF. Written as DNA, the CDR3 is TGTGCCAGCAGTTTCGGAGCACGGCAGTACTTC.

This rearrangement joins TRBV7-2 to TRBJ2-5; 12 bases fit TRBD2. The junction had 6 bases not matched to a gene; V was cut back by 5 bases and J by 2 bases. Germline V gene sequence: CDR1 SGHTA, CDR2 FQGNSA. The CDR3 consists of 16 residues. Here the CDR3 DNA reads TGTGCCAGCAGCCCACTAGCGGGAGGTCTACAAGAGACCCAGTACTTC. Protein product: CASSPLAGGLQETQYF. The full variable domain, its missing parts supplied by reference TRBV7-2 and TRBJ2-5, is GAGVSQSPSNKVTEKGKDVELRCDPISGHTALYWYRQSLGQGLEFLIYFQGNSAPDKSGLPSDRFSAERTGGSVSTLTIQRTQQEDSAVYLCASSPLAGGLQETQYFGPGTRLLVL.

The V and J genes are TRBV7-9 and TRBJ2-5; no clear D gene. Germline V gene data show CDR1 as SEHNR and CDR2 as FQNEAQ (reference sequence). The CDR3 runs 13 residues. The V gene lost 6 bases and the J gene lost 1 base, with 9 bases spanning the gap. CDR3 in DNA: TGTGCCAGCAGTTCGGTACGCCAAGAGACCCAGTACTTC. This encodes CASSSVRQETQYF.

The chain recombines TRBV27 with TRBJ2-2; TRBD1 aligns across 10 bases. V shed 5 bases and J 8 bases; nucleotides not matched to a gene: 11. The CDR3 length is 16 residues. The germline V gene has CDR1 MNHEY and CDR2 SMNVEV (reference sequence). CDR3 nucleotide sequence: TGTGCCAGCAGTACCGCTCGGACAGGGGGATATGGGGAGCTGTTTTTT. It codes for CASSTARTGGYGELFF.

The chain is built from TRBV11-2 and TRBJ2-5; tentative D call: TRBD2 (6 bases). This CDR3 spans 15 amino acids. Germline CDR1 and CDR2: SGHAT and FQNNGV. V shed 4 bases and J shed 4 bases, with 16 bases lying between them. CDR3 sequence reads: CASSSRVGGLETQYF. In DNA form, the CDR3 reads TGTGCCAGCAGCTCTCGGGTCGGGGGTTTAGAGACCCAGTACTTC.

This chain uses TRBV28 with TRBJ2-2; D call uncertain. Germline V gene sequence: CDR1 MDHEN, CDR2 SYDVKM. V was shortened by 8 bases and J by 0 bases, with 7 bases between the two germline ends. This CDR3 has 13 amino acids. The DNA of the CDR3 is TGTGCCAGCCGGGTTACGAACACCGGGGAGCTGTTTTTT. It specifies CASRVTNTGELFF.

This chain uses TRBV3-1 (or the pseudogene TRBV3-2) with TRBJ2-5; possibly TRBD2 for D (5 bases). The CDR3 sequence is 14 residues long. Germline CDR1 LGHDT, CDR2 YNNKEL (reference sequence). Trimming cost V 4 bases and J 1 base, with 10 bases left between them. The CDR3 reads CASSPGLGQETQYF. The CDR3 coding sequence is TGTGCCAGCAGCCCTGGACTCGGCCAAGAGACCCAGTACTTC.

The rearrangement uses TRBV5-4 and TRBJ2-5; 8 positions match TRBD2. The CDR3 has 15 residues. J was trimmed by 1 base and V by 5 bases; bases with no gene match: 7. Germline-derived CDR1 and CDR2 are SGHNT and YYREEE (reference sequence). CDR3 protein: CASRNIAGPQETQYF. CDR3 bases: TGTGCCAGCAGGAACATAGCGGGGCCCCAAGAGACCCAGTACTTC.

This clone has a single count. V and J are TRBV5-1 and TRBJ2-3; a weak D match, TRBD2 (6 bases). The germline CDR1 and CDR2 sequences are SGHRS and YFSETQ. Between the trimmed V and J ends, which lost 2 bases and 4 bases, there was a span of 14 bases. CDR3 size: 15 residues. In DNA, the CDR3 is TGCGCCAGCAGCTTCGGCGGGGACTCCGCAGATACGCAGTATTTT. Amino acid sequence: CASSFGGDSADTQYF.

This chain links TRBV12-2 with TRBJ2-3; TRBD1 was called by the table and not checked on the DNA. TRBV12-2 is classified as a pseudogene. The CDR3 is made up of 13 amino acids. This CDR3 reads CASRPGQGDTQYF. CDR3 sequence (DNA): TGTGCAAGTCGCCCTGGTCAGGGTGATACGCAGTATTTT.

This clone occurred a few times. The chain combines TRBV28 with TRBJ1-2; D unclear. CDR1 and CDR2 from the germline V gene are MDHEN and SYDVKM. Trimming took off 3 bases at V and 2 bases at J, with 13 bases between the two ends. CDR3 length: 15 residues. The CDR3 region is CASSFGSFNNYGYTF. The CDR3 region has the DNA TGTGCCAGCAGTTTCGGTAGTTTTAACAACTATGGCTACACCTTC.

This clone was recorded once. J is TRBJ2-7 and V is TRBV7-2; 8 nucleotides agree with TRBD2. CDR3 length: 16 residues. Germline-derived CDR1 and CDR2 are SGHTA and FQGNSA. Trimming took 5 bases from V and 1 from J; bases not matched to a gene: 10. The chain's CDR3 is CASSPGGRGASYEQYF. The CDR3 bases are TGTGCCAGCAGCCCCGGGGGGCGGGGGGCGTCCTACGAGCAGTACTTC.

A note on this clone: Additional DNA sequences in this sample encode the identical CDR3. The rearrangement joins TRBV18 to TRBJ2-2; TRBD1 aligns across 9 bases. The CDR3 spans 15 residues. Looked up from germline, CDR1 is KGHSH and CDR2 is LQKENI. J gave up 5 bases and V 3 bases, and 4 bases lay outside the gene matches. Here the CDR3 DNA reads TGTGCCAGCTCACCCCCGGGACAGGGTACCGGGGAGCTGTTTTTT. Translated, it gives CASSPPGQGTGELFF. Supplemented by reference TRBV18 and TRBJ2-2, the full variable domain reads NAGVMQNPRHLVRRRGQEARLRCSPMKGHSHVYWYRQLPEEGLKFMVYLQKENIIDESGMPKERFSAEFPKEGPSILRIQQVVRGDSAAYFCASSPPGQGTGELFFGEGSRLTVL.

CDR3 loop: CASSYGLAVAEQFF. CDR3 nucleotide sequence: TGTGCCAGCAGTTACGGGCTAGCGGTCGCGGAGCAGTTCTTC. The V call is TRBV6-2 or TRBV6-3, the J call TRBJ2-1; 7 positions match TRBD2. V was clipped by 2 bases and J by 10 bases; unmatched bases: 8. CDR1 MNHEY and CDR2 SVGEGT come from the germline V gene. The CDR3 is 14 amino acids.